This TCR beta chain was captured by sequencing in a study of cytotoxic CD8 clonotypes in ibrutinib-treated CLL. Study-wide context: Results showed roughly 24 partial and 2 complete responses; following median around 68 months, approximately 15 remained remitted, approximately twelve advanced.

Study-level findings and limits: Clonality was elevated at ibrutinib response and had returned toward baseline at progression.

Only in-frame clones appear in the TCRdb table, and some are missing; sequencing was by immunoSEQ multiplex PCR. The sample has about 130,000 clones; around 84% are singletons. The CDR3 has 16 amino acids. V gave up 4 bases and J gave up 0 bases, with 13 bases separating them. Germline values: CDR1 MGHRA, CDR2 YSYEKL. Remarks on this clone: Its matching antigen is unknown.

About 2 micrograms of genomic DNA from cryopreserved PBMCs went into TCR beta libraries. This TCR was recovered from a human donor with chronic lymphocytic leukemia. The specimen was PBMCs, collected after 24 months of ibrutinib treatment. The chain uses TRBV4-1 and TRBJ2-4, with D possibly matching TRBD1 (6 bases). Here the CDR3 reads CASSPGTRLAKNIQYF. CDR3 coding DNA: TGCGCCAGCAGCCCCGGGACAAGACTAGCCAAAAACATTCAGTACTTC.